These 21 T cell receptor beta chains originate from one sample sequenced in a study of neurological immune-mediated disorders. TCRdb reanalysed the 5' RACE reads using MiXCR and keeps one entry per CDR3 protein. Among 70,000 to 95,000 distinct CDR3 sequences listed, 15% to 20% were seen once. Material for sequencing was PBMCs. The receptors stem from a woman in her thirties or forties in good health.

This clonotype came up many times. This chain links TRBV28 with TRBJ2-2; 9 nucleotides line up with TRBD1. With V trimmed by 8 bases and J by 0 bases, 13 bases remained unmatched. The CDR3 is made up of 18 amino acids. Germline CDR1 reads MDHEN; CDR2 reads SYDVKM. CDR3 DNA sequence: TGTGCCAGCTCACCCGGGACAGGGTGGTTCGCGAACACCGGGGAGCTGTTTTTT. Translation: CASSPGTGWFANTGELFF. The full variable domain, completed using reference TRBV28 and TRBJ2-2, is DVKVTQSSRYLVKRTGEKVFLECVQDMDHENMFWYRQDPGLGLRLIYFSYDVKMKEKGDIPEGYSVSREKKERFSLILESASTNQTSMYLCASSPGTGWFANTGELFFGEGSRLTVL.

In this sample, this clonotype turned up a few times. The chain is built from TRBV5-8 and TRBJ1-5; 9 bases map to TRBD1. The V segment lost 5 bases and the J segment 0 bases; nucleotides outside the gene matches: 6. The CDR3 loop spans 16 amino acids. Germline CDR1 SGHTS, CDR2 YDEGEE. The CDR3 loop is CASSPGTGYSNQPQHF. DNA of the CDR3: TGTGCCAGCAGTCCCGGGACAGGGTATAGCAATCAGCCCCAGCATTTT. The full variable domain, with the rest looked up from reference TRBV5-8 and TRBJ1-5, is EAGVTQSPTHLIKTRGQQATLRCSPISGHTSVYWYQQALGLGLQFLLWYDEGEERNRGNFPPRFSGRQFPNYSSELNVNALELEDSALYLCASSPGTGYSNQPQHFGDGTRLSIL.

The sample holds many counts of this clonotype. The J gene is TRBJ1-1, the V gene TRBV6-5; D might be TRBD1 (6 bases). This CDR3 spans 14 amino acids. CDR1 and CDR2 (germline): MNHEY, SVGAGI. Trimming left V 6 bases short and J 6 bases short, with 17 bases between. The CDR3 DNA reads as TGTGCCAGCAGCCCAAACAGGGAATCGTCTGAAGCTTTCTTT. This sequence encodes CASSPNRESSEAFF.

The sample holds many counts of this clonotype. This chain links TRBV5-5 with TRBJ2-2, with no clear D. V gave up 0 bases and J gave up 0 bases, with 9 bases separating them. The CDR3 runs to 16 residues. CDR1 is SGHKS, CDR2 YYEKEE, per germline (reference sequence). Written as DNA, the CDR3 is TGTGCCAGCAGCTTGGAGACGGTCCCGAACACCGGGGAGCTGTTTTTT. As protein: CASSLETVPNTGELFF. The variable domain in full, with the rest retrieved from reference TRBV5-5 and TRBJ2-2, is DAGVTQSPTHLIKTRGQQVTLRCSPISGHKSVSWYQQVLGQGPQFIFQYYEKEERGRGNFPDRFSARQFPNYSSELNVNALLLGDSALYLCASSLETVPNTGELFFGEGSRLTVL.

The chain uses TRBV7-3 and TRBJ1-1; tentative D call: TRBD1 (6 bases). Trimming removed 5 bases at V and 3 bases at J, with 13 bases between. The germline CDR1 and CDR2 sequences are SGHTA and FQGTGA. CDR3 length equals 14 residues. The CDR3 DNA reads TGTGCCAGCAGCACGACAGGTAGAGACACTGAAGCTTTCTTT. Protein sequence: CASSTTGRDTEAFF.

The CDR3 region is CASAQERGALPSDNEQFF. CDR3 coding DNA: TGTGCCAGCGCACAAGAGCGGGGGGCCCTGCCATCCGACAATGAGCAGTTCTTC. V usage is TRBV19 and J usage is TRBJ2-1, with TRBD2 matching 9 bases. This CDR3 has 18 amino acids. Germline lookup yields CDR1 LNHDA and CDR2 SQIVND (reference sequence). V trimming: 9 bases; J trimming: 5 bases; junction bases outside the gene matches: 20. Full variable domain (rest looked up from reference TRBV19 and TRBJ2-1): DGGITQSPKYLFRKEGQNVTLSCEQNLNHDAMYWYRQDPGQGLRLIYYSQIVNDFQKGDIAEGYSVSREKKESFPLTVTSAQKNPTAFYLCASAQERGALPSDNEQFFGPGTRLTVL.

Many counts were recorded for this clonotype. The gene calls are TRBV4-1 and TRBJ1-1, with a weak D call TRBD1 (5 bases). Germline V gene sequence: CDR1 MGHRA, CDR2 YSYEKL. The CDR3 loop spans 15 amino acids. V was pared by 4 bases and J by 6 bases, with 18 bases between. Here the CDR3 reads CASSRGRWEGAEAFF. The CDR3 region has the DNA TGCGCCAGCAGCCGGGGACGGTGGGAAGGGGCTGAAGCTTTCTTT.

This clonotype showed up just a few times. V gene TRBV10-2 combines with J gene TRBJ2-6; D gene uncertain. V lost 9 bases to trimming and J lost 0 bases, with 12 bases between them. Germline CDR1 and CDR2: WSHSY and SAAADI. This CDR3 contains 15 residues. The CDR3 sequence is CASGRSYSGANVLTF. The CDR3 DNA follows: TGCGCCAGTGGGCGGTCTTACTCTGGGGCCAACGTCCTGACTTTC.

The rearrangement links TRBV7-6 to TRBJ2-3, with D hard to call. The CDR3 runs 16 residues. Germline CDR1 reads SGHVS; CDR2 reads FNYEAQ. V gave up 5 bases and J gave up 0 bases, with 15 bases separating them. CDR3 amino acids: CASSPSQAFSTDTQYF. The CDR3 DNA reads TGTGCCAGCAGCCCCTCCCAGGCCTTTAGCACAGATACGCAGTATTTT.

This clonotype came up many times. The rearrangement uses TRBV28 and TRBJ2-5, with TRBD2 matching 7 bases. The V segment lost 6 bases and the J segment 2 bases; nucleotides outside the gene matches: 15. This CDR3 has 17 amino acids. Germline V gene data show CDR1 as MDHEN and CDR2 as SYDVKM. The DNA of the CDR3 is TGTGCCAGCAGCTACTTAATGGGTGGGGGGGGGCAAGAGACCCAGTACTTC. This encodes CASSYLMGGGGQETQYF.

This clonotype was seen ten or more times. This chain uses TRBV12-3 or TRBV12-4 with TRBJ2-3, with 13 bases lining up with TRBD2. The CDR3 totals 15 residues. The ends lost 5 bases at V and 7 bases at J; junction bases unmatched: 6. The CDR3 DNA reads TGTGCCAGCAGTCAGGGACTAGCGGGGATACATACGCAGTATTTT. Protein sequence: CASSQGLAGIHTQYF.

This clonotype was picked up many times. The chain joins TRBV20-1 to TRBJ2-1, with TRBD2 matching 14 bases. J lost 7 bases, V lost 1 base, and 6 bases had no gene match. CDR3 length: 16 residues. Germline V gives CDR1 DFQATT, CDR2 SNEGSKA (reference sequence). The CDR3 region is CSARATGTSGGNEQFF. The CDR3 nucleotides are TGCAGTGCTAGAGCCACCGGGACTAGCGGGGGAAATGAGCAGTTCTTC.

This clonotype was observed a few times. V is TRBV10-3 and J is TRBJ1-1; tentative D call: TRBD1 (6 bases). The CDR3 loop spans 14 amino acids. Per the germline V gene, CDR1 is ENHRY and CDR2 is SYGVKD. The V end lost 4 bases, the J end lost 9 bases, and 18 bases lay between the germline ends. CDR3 protein: CAISGTPGQSKAFF. Here the CDR3 DNA reads TGTGCCATCAGTGGGACTCCGGGACAATCAAAAGCTTTCTTT.

There are many counts of this clonotype. The V call is TRBV29-1, the J call TRBJ1-2; TRBD1 matches at 8 bases. The CDR3 contains 13 residues. CDR1 and CDR2 from the germline V gene are SQVTM and ANQGSEA. The ends lost 4 bases at V and 6 bases at J; junction bases unmatched: 7. Here the CDR3 DNA reads TGCAGCGTTGTGACAGGGGACCCAAATGGCTACACCTTC. It translates to CSVVTGDPNGYTF.

This clonotype showed up many times. The chain is built from TRBV7-2 and TRBJ2-7; D is ambiguous. This CDR3 has 12 residues. CDR1 SGHTA and CDR2 FQGNSA come from the germline V gene. V shed 5 bases and J shed 0 bases, with 5 bases lying between them. The CDR3 here is CASSGVSYEQYF. In DNA form, the CDR3 reads TGTGCCAGCAGCGGGGTCTCCTACGAGCAGTACTTC.

The chain carries TRBV20-1 and TRBJ2-3; 11 bases map to TRBD2. Trimming at V came to 0 bases and at J to 4 bases, leaving 6 bases not matched to a gene. The germline V gene encodes CDR1 DFQATT and CDR2 SNEGSKA (reference sequence). This CDR3 spans 16 amino acids. For the CDR3, the DNA is TGCAGTGCTAGAGATTTAGCGGGGGGGAGGGCAGATACGCAGTATTTT. This encodes CSARDLAGGRADTQYF.

This clonotype was counted only a few times. The rearrangement links TRBV3-1 to TRBJ1-4; 7 nucleotides agree with TRBD1. Germline V CDR1 and CDR2: LGHDT, YNNKEL (reference sequence). Trimming cost V 1 base and J 6 bases; bases outside gene matches: 11. CDR3 size: 17 residues. CDR3 sequence: CASSQVRGTVVDEKLFF. The CDR3 nucleotides are TGTGCCAGCAGCCAAGTCAGGGGGACGGTGGTAGATGAAAAACTGTTTTTT.

Of note for this clonotype: This may come from a read error, since a much larger clone is one base off. This chain connects TRBV20-1 to TRBJ2-3; tentatively, D is TRBD2 (5 bases). Trimming took off 3 bases at V and 3 bases at J, with 19 bases between the two ends. The CDR3 has 16 residues. CDR1 and CDR2 from the germline V gene are DFQATT and SNEGSKA (reference sequence). In DNA, the CDR3 is TGCAGTGCTAGTCCAGCTAGCTGGGGTCGAACAGATACGCAGTATTTT. The encoded protein is CSASPASWGRTDTQYF.

This clonotype was counted many times. J is TRBJ2-3 and V is TRBV7-2, with a possible D match to TRBD1 (6 bases). CDR1 and CDR2 (germline): SGHTA, FQGNSA. V dropped 1 base and J dropped 2 bases, with 10 bases sitting between them. This CDR3 spans 15 amino acids. The CDR3 region is CASSLERTATDTQYF. CDR3 bases: TGTGCCAGCAGCTTAGAAAGGACAGCCACAGATACGCAGTATTTT.

V and J are TRBV6-5 and TRBJ2-5; D perhaps matches TRBD1 (6 bases). The V end lost 6 bases, the J end lost 7 bases, and 12 bases lay between the germline ends. Looked up from germline, CDR1 is MNHEY and CDR2 is SVGAGI. The length of the CDR3 is 12 residues. The CDR3 nucleotides read TGTGCCAGCAGCACAGGGTCAATGACCCAGTACTTC. Amino acid sequence: CASSTGSMTQYF.

As concerns this clonotype: Germline and junction disagree at one end, which may indicate a read error. CDR3 amino acids: CASVTPGTGKPPIF. CDR3 DNA sequence: TGTGCCAGCGTAACCCCCGGGACAGGGAAGCCACCGATCTTC. This sequence joins TRBV6-6 and TRBJ2-5; TRBD1 aligns across 9 bases. Per the germline V gene, CDR1 is MNHNY and CDR2 is SVGAGI (reference sequence). CDR3 size: 14 residues.